These 10 T cell receptor beta chains came from one sample sequenced in a study of cytomegalovirus exposure and HLA in healthy donors. The PCR was carried out with 60 Vbeta primers and 13 Jbeta primers. TCRdb's table, derived via immunoSEQ multiplex PCR, lists solely in-frame clones and lacks some. The sample contains approximately 91,000 clones, about 89% of which appear only once. Sequenced material: PBMCs. These receptors were collected from a man aged 25-40 years in good health and CMV-seropositive.

This sequence joins TRBV2 and TRBJ1-4; no definite D call. This CDR3 has 15 amino acids. Germline CDR1 is SNHLY and CDR2 is FYNNEI. V lost 5 bases and J 4 bases, leaving 14 bases between the germline ends. CDR3 in DNA: TGTGCCAGCAGTCGAGCCATCGGGGTTAATGAAAAACTGTTTTTT. Its translation is CASSRAIGVNEKLFF.

The chain joins TRBV2 to TRBJ2-2; D is possibly TRBD2 (6 bases). The germline gives CDR1 SNHLY, CDR2 FYNNEI. This CDR3 comprises 16 residues. Trimming cost V 0 bases and J 8 bases, with 16 bases left between them. DNA of the CDR3: TGTGCCAGCAGTGAAGCGCTTGGGGGGTTGTCGGGGGAGCTGTTTTTT. Amino acids: CASSEALGGLSGELFF. The full variable domain, in which reference TRBV2 and TRBJ2-2 provide the parts outside the CDR3, is EPEVTQTPSHQVTQMGQEVILRCVPISNHLYFYWYRQILGQKVEFLVSFYNNEISEKSEIFDDQFSVERPDGSNFTLKIRSTKLEDSAMYFCASSEALGGLSGELFFGEGSRLTVL.

This clone was detected only a few times. The CDR3 sequence is CAISESRTALGTEAFF. The CDR3 DNA follows: TGTGCCATCAGTGAGTCCCGGACAGCCCTAGGAACTGAAGCTTTCTTT. The chain recombines TRBV10-3 with TRBJ1-1, with TRBD1 as a possible D gene (6 bases). CDR3 length: 16 residues. V gave up 0 bases and J gave up 5 bases, with 16 bases separating them. Germline V gives CDR1 ENHRY, CDR2 SYGVKD.

The DNA of the CDR3 is TGCGCCAGCAGCTACCGGGACACCTCCCTAGGGGGCAATCAGCCCCAGCATTTT. It codes for CASSYRDTSLGGNQPQHF. The chain links TRBV4-1 to TRBJ1-5; weak D call: TRBD1 (6 bases). Trimming took 5 bases from V and 2 from J, leaving 22 bases between them. This CDR3 is 18 amino acids long. The V gene's germline CDR1 is MGHRA and CDR2 YSYEKL.

This clone is classed as medium-sized. The rearrangement uses TRBV11-2 and TRBJ2-1, with D uncertain. The CDR3 totals 14 residues. CDR1 is SGHAT and CDR2 is FQNNGV in the germline V gene. The V end lost 1 base, the J end lost 3 bases, and 7 bases lay between the germline ends. The DNA of the CDR3 is TGTGCCAGCAGCTTAGGACATAACTACAATGAGCAGTTCTTC. Translating gives CASSLGHNYNEQFF. The whole variable domain, filled in from reference TRBV11-2 and TRBJ2-1, reads EAGVAQSPRYKIIEKRQSVAFWCNPISGHATLYWYQQILGQGPKLLIQFQNNGVVDDSQLPKDRFSAERLKGVDSTLKIQPAKLEDSAVYLCASSLGHNYNEQFFGPGTRLTVL.

This CDR3 is CASSRDRGDEQYF. CDR3 DNA sequence: TGTGCCAGCAGCCGGGACAGGGGCGACGAGCAGTACTTC. This rearrangement joins TRBV6-1 to TRBJ2-7, with TRBD1 matching over 10 bases. CDR1 is MNHNS and CDR2 is SASEGT in the germline V gene. V gave up 6 bases and J gave up 5 bases; unmatched junction bases: 4. There are 13 residues in the CDR3.

Relative to its sample, this clone is medium-sized (0.01 to 0.1%). The rearrangement joins TRBV12-5 to TRBJ1-3, with TRBD1 identical over 9 bases. The germline gives CDR1 LGHNT, CDR2 FRNRAP. The CDR3 covers 20 residues. The V gene end was trimmed by 2 bases and the J gene end by 1 base; junction bases not matched to a gene: 15. The CDR3 region has the DNA TGTGCTAGTGGTTTGTTTCCCCCGCGGTGGACAGGGGCTTCTGGAAACACCATATATTTT. Its translation is CASGLFPPRWTGASGNTIYF.

The rearrangement uses TRBV28 and TRBJ1-3; D is undetermined. This CDR3 is built from 12 residues. Germline V gene data show CDR1 as MDHEN and CDR2 as SYDVKM. Trimming shortened V by 5 bases and J by 8 bases, and 10 bases separated the two germline ends. The CDR3 sequence: CASSPERDTIYF. DNA for the CDR3: TGTGCCAGCAGTCCCGAGAGGGACACCATATATTTT.

Within the sample, this clone is medium-sized (0.01 to 0.1%). V is TRBV4-1 and J is TRBJ2-7, with 7 bases that match TRBD1. V lost 1 base, J lost 6 bases, and 12 bases stayed unmatched. Germline V gene data show CDR1 as MGHRA and CDR2 as YSYEKL. The CDR3 loop spans 16 amino acids. The CDR3 protein is CASSQATGAPPPEQYF. CDR3 nucleotides: TGCGCCAGCAGCCAAGCAACAGGGGCCCCTCCGCCCGAGCAGTACTTC.

The rearrangement joins TRBV10-3 to TRBJ2-2; D is perhaps TRBD1 (5 bases). Trimming pared 7 bases from V and 0 bases from J, leaving 12 bases between. The CDR3 length is 15 residues. Germline lookup yields CDR1 ENHRY and CDR2 SYGVKD. In nucleotides, the CDR3 is TGTGCCATCATAAGGGGTACACCGAACACCGGGGAGCTGTTTTTT. Translating gives CAIIRGTPNTGELFF.